These 6 T cell receptor beta chains were sequenced from one sample in a study of vaccination effects on CD4 cells after COVID-19. Prior to sequencing, the ViraFEST assay stimulated PBMC with viral peptide pools, which expanded the antigen-specific CD4+ T cells. Isolating CD4+ T cells followed approximately 9 days of culture. Either the mRNA-1273 or the BNT162b2 vaccine was given to participants as two doses. These receptors are not linked to any known antigen. Generated by immunoSEQ multiplex PCR, the TCRdb table keeps only in-frame clones and is missing some. The sample lists tens of thousands of clones; over 70% were seen once. The sequenced sample was CD4+ T cells from PBMCs cultured with HCoV-229E spike peptides, obtained after COVID-19 vaccination. All receptors derive from a human donor who received a COVID-19 vaccine.

The table lists this clone with a few counts. The chain joins TRBV7-3 to TRBJ1-2; D uncertain. Germline loops: CDR1 SGHTA, CDR2 FQGTGA. This CDR3 has 13 amino acids. V was shortened by 0 bases and J by 5 bases, with 7 bases between the two germline ends. CDR3 sequence reads: CASSLTVGYGYTF. The CDR3 DNA follows: TGTGCCAGCAGCTTAACGGTCGGGTATGGCTACACCTTC.

This sequence joins TRBV5-8 and TRBJ1-6; D uncertain. CDR1 and CDR2 from the germline V gene are SGHTS and YDEGEE. This CDR3 comprises 15 residues. Trimming removed 4 bases from V and 10 bases from J, with 18 bases in between. This CDR3 reads CASSTQHRFQSPLHF. Written as DNA, the CDR3 is TGTGCCAGCAGCACCCAACATAGGTTTCAATCACCCCTCCACTTT.

The chain uses TRBV6-6 and TRBJ1-6; 8 bases fit TRBD1. Trimming at V came to 6 bases and at J to 11 bases, leaving 9 bases not matched to a gene. This CDR3 contains 14 residues. Germline V gene sequence: CDR1 MNHNY, CDR2 SVGAGI (reference sequence). CDR3 amino acids: CASSSDRARAPLHF. The CDR3 region has the DNA TGTGCCAGCAGCTCGGACAGGGCCAGGGCACCCCTCCACTTT.

This chain connects TRBV7-2 to TRBJ2-5; unclear D gene. The ends were cut back, 1 base at V and 2 bases at J, with 11 bases in the middle. Germline lookup yields CDR1 SGHTA and CDR2 FQGNSA. The CDR3 contains 15 residues. CDR3 DNA sequence: TGTGCCAGCAGCTTAGTTACGGATCCTCAAGAGACCCAGTACTTC. Residues: CASSLVTDPQETQYF.

The gene calls are TRBV3-1 (or the pseudogene TRBV3-2) and TRBJ2-6; 8 nucleotides agree with TRBD1. Germline trimming cut 6 bases from V and 0 bases from J; bases unmatched to any gene: 13. Germline V gives CDR1 LGHDT, CDR2 YNNKEL (reference sequence). The CDR3 spans 19 residues. The CDR3 protein is CASSINQGATSSGANVLTF. The CDR3 nucleotides are TGTGCCAGCAGTATAAACCAGGGGGCCACATCCTCTGGGGCCAACGTCCTGACTTTC.

This clone was seen a few times. The rearrangement uses TRBV5-1 and TRBJ1-2; tentative D call: TRBD1 (5 bases). Trimming pared 5 bases from V and 0 bases from J, leaving 20 bases between. In germline, CDR1 is SGHRS, CDR2 YFSETQ. This CDR3 is 17 amino acids long. CDR3 in amino acids: CASRLGEGSNSNYGYTF. The CDR3 DNA reads as TGCGCCAGCAGACTGGGGGAGGGGAGCAACTCTAACTATGGCTACACCTTC. Full variable domain (outside the CDR3, taken from reference TRBV5-1 and TRBJ1-2): KAGVTQTPRYLIKTRGQQVTLSCSPISGHRSVSWYQQTPGQGLQFLFEYFSETQRNKGNFPGRFSGRQFSNSRSEMNVSTLELGDSALYLCASRLGEGSNSNYGYTFGSGTRLTVV.